The TCR beta chain under discussion was sequenced for a study of STAT3 mutations in large granular lymphocyte leukemia. Study observations and caveats: Clonal expansion was inferred from other time points because no sample existed at each clone's first appearance. Every T-LGLL patient had at least one immunodominant TCRbeta clonotype.

On this clone itself: The antigen is undetermined.

Sequencing used immunoSEQ multiplex PCR; TCRdb keeps in-frame clones, though not all of them. The sample carries thousands of clones, around 69% recorded once. This CDR3 is built from 13 residues. In germline, CDR1 is SQVTM, CDR2 ANQGSEA. V shed 6 bases and J shed 6 bases, with 17 bases lying between them. Material: peripheral blood mononuclear cells. The V call is TRBV29-1, the J call TRBJ1-1; TRBD1 might be the D (5 bases). This receptor was taken from a man aged 60 to 75 with T-cell large granular lymphocyte leukemia. Some clones in this sample may be carry-over from other donors' samples. CDR3: CSVGTGGVPEAFF. In nucleotides, the CDR3 is TGCAGCGTAGGAACAGGAGGGGTCCCTGAAGCTTTCTTT.